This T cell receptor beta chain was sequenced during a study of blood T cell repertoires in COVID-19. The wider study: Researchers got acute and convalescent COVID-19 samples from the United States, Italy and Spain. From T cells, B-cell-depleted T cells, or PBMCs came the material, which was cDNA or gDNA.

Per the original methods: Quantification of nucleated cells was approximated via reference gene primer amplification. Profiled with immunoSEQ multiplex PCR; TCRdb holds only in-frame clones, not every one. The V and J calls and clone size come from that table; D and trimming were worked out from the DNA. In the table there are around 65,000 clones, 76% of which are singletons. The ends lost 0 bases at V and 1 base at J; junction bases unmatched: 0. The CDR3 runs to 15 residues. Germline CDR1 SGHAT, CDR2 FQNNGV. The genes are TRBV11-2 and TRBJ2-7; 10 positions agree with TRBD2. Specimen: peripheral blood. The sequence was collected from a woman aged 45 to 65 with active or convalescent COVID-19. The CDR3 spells CASSLELAGSYEQYF. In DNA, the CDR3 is TGTGCCAGCAGCTTAGAACTAGCGGGGTCCTACGAGCAGTACTTC. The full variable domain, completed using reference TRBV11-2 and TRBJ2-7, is EAGVAQSPRYKIIEKRQSVAFWCNPISGHATLYWYQQILGQGPKLLIQFQNNGVVDDSQLPKDRFSAERLKGVDSTLKIQPAKLEDSAVYLCASSLELAGSYEQYFGPGTRLTVT.